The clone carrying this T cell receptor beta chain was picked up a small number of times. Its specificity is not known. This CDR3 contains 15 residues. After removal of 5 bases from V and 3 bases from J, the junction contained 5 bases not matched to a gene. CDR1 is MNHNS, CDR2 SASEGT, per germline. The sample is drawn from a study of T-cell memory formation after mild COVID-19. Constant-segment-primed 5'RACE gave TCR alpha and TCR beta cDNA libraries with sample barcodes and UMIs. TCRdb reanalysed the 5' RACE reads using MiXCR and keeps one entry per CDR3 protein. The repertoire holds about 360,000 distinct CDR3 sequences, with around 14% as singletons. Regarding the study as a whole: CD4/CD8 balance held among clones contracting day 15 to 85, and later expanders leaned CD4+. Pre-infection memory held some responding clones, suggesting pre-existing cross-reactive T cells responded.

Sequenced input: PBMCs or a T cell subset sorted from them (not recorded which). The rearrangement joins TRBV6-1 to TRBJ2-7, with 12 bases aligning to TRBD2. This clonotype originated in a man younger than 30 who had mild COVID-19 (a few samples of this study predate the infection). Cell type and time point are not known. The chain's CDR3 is CASSTTSGGLYEQYF. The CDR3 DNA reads TGTGCCAGCAGTACGACTAGCGGGGGTCTCTACGAGCAGTACTTC.